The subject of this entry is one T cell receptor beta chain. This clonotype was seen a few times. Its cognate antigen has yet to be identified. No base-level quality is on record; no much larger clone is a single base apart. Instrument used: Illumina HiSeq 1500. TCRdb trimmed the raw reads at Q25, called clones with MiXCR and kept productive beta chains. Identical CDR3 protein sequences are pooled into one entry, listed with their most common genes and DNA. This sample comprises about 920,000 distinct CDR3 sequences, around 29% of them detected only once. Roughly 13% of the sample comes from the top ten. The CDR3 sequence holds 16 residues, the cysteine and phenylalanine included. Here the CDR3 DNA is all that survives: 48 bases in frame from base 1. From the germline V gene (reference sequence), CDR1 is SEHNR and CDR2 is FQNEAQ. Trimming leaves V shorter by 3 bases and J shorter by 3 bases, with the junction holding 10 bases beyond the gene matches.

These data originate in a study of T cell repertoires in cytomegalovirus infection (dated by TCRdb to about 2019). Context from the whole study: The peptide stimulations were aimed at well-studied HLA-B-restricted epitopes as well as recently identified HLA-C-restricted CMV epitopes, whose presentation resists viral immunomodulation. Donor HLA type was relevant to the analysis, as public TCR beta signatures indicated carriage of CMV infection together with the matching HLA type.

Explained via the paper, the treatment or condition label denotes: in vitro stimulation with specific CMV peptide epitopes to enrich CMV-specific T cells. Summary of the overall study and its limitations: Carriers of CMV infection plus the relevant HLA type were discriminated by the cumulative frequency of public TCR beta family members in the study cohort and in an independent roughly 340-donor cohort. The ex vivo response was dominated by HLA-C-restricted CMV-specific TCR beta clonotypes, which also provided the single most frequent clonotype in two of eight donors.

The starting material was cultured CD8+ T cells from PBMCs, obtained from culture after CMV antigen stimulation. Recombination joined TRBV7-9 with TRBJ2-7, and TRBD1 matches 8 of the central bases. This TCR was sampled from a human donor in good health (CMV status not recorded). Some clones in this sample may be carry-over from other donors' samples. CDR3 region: CASSLGAGQADYEQYF. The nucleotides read TGTGCCAGCAGCTTGGGGGCGGGACAGGCCGACTACGAGCAGTACTTC.